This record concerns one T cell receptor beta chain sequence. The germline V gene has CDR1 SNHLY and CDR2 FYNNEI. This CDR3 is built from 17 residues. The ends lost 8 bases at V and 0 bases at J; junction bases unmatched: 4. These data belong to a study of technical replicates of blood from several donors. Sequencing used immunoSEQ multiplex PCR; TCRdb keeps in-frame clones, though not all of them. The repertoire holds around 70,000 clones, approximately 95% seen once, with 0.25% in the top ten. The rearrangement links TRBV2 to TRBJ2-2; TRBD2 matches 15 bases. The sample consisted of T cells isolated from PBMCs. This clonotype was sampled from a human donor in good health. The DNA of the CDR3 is TGTGCCAGCTCCTGGACTAGCGGGGGGGCGAACACCGGGGAGCTGTTTTTT. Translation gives CASSWTSGGANTGELFF.